Given below is one TCR beta chain in context. Under the authors' procedure: Amplification with reference gene primers provided the estimates of nucleated cell counts. Assay used: immunoSEQ multiplex PCR; TCRdb lists only in-frame clones, some missing. V, J and clone size derive from that table, while D and trimming were established from the DNA sequence. This table has a few hundred thousand clones, approximately 81% appearing once. The sample is drawn from a study of blood T cell repertoires in COVID-19. About the research overall: The samples span acute and convalescent COVID-19 from the United States, Italy and Spain.

Deletions cut 8 bases from V and 8 bases from J, with 15 bases between. Germline V gene data show CDR1 as GTSNPN and CDR2 as SVGIG (reference sequence). The CDR3 has 11 amino acids. The source of this sequence is a woman between 18 and 30 years old with acute or convalescent COVID-19. The chain combines TRBV30 with TRBJ1-2; a possible D gene is TRBD1 (6 bases). The sample taken for sequencing was peripheral blood. The DNA for the CDR3 is TGTGCCGGGGCCTGGGGGGGCGGCTACACCTTC. Translation: CAGAWGGGYTF.